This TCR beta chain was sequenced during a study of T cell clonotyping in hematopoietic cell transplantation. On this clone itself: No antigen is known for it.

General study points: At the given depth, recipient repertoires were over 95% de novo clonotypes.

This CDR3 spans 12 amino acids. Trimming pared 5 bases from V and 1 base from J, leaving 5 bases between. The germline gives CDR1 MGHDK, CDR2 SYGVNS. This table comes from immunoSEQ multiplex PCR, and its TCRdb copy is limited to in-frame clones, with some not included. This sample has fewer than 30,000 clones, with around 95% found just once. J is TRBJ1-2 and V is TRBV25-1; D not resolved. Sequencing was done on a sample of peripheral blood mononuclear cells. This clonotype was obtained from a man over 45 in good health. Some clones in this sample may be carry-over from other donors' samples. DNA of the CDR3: TGTGCCAGCAGTCAATTTAACTATGGCTACACCTTC. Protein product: CASSQFNYGYTF.